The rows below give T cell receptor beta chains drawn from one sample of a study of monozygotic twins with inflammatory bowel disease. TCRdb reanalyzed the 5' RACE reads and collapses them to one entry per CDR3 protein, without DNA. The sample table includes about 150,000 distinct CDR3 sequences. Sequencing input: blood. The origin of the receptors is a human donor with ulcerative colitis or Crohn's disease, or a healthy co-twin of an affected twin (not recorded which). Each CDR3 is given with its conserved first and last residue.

CDR3aa: CASSPLGAGISYEQYF
j_gene: TRBJ2-7
v_gene: TRBV18

CDR3aa: CSAPGTSEQYF
j_gene: TRBJ2-7
v_gene: TRBV20-1

CDR3aa: CASSLTRDTEAFF
j_gene: TRBJ1-1
v_gene: TRBV7-9

CDR3aa: CASSLDIRGSSYNEQFF
j_gene: TRBJ2-1
v_gene: TRBV5-1

CDR3aa: CASSSRTGDTYEQYF
j_gene: TRBJ2-7
v_gene: TRBV5-1

CDR3aa: CASSLAEERGVAYF
j_gene: TRBJ2-7
v_gene: TRBV5-1

CDR3aa: CASSRGPGEGNTEAFF
j_gene: TRBJ1-1
v_gene: TRBV7-6

CDR3aa: CASSIDPVPGYGYTF
j_gene: TRBJ1-2
v_gene: TRBV19

CDR3aa: CASSPELAAVYNEQFF
j_gene: TRBJ2-1
v_gene: TRBV5-4

CDR3aa: CASSFGDRDSGPQHF
j_gene: TRBJ1-5
v_gene: TRBV6-1

CDR3aa: CASSQASGYHYEQYF
j_gene: TRBJ2-7
v_gene: TRBV3-1

CDR3aa: CASSITGSYGYTF
j_gene: TRBJ1-2
v_gene: TRBV7-8

CDR3aa: CAISVGTATYEQYF
j_gene: TRBJ2-7
v_gene: TRBV10-3

CDR3aa: CASSLFGGAGQNTEAFF
j_gene: TRBJ1-1
v_gene: TRBV7-3

CDR3aa: CASSPPAGLDYQPQHF
j_gene: TRBJ1-5
v_gene: TRBV18

CDR3aa: CASSSNRGIGTEAFF
j_gene: TRBJ1-1
v_gene: TRBV5-1

CDR3aa: CSARAGIGTDTQYF
j_gene: TRBJ2-3
v_gene: TRBV20-1

CDR3aa: CASSLDLLAGVGSEQFF
j_gene: TRBJ2-1
v_gene: TRBV5-1

CDR3aa: CASSQDLVPGANVLTF
j_gene: TRBJ2-6
v_gene: TRBV3-1

CDR3aa: CASSLTGLLETQYF
j_gene: TRBJ2-5
v_gene: TRBV7-2

CDR3aa: CASSLMSRTSGRTWDEQYF
j_gene: TRBJ2-7
v_gene: TRBV13

CDR3aa: CASSELAGGDTGELFF
j_gene: TRBJ2-2
v_gene: TRBV5-1

CDR3aa: CASSLEGSYNEQFF
j_gene: TRBJ2-1
v_gene: TRBV7-8

CDR3aa: CSARGSSGLYNEQFF
j_gene: TRBJ2-1
v_gene: TRBV20-1

CDR3aa: CASSQDRQGSWTKNMQYF
j_gene: TRBJ2-4
v_gene: TRBV4-3

CDR3aa: CASSFLPRDRGNTGELFF
j_gene: TRBJ2-2
v_gene: TRBV27

CDR3aa: CSVGRGGDGYTF
j_gene: TRBJ1-2
v_gene: TRBV29-1

CDR3aa: CASSLVGAGGEAFF
j_gene: TRBJ1-1
v_gene: TRBV5-1

CDR3aa: CASSFLGDQPQHF
j_gene: TRBJ1-5
v_gene: TRBV5-6

CDR3aa: CASRRTGSSPLHF
j_gene: TRBJ1-6
v_gene: TRBV6-5

CDR3aa: CAIMGHSYEQYF
j_gene: TRBJ2-7
v_gene: TRBV10-3

CDR3aa: CATSYFALAGAYNEQFF
j_gene: TRBJ2-1
v_gene: TRBV24-1

CDR3aa: CASRLSYEQYF
j_gene: TRBJ2-7
v_gene: TRBV6-2/TRBV6-3